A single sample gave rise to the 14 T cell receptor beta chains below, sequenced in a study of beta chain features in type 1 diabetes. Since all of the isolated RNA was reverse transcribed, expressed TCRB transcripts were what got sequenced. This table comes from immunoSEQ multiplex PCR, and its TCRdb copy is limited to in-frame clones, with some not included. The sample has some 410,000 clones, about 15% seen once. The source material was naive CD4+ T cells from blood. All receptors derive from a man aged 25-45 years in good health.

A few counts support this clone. The CDR3 DNA reads TGTGCCTGGAGTATTTCAGATACGCAGTATTTT. This sequence encodes CAWSISDTQYF. The rearrangement joins TRBV30 to TRBJ2-3, with D uncertain. V dropped 2 bases and J dropped 4 bases, with 4 bases sitting between them. This CDR3 region has 11 residues. Germline CDR1 is GTSNPN and CDR2 is SVGIG (reference sequence).

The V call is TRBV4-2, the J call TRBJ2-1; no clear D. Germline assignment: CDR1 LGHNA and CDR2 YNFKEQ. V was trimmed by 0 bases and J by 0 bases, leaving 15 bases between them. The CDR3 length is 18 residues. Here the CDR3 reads CASSQDLSLPSSYNEQFF. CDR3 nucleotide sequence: TGTGCCAGCAGCCAAGATCTTAGTCTGCCAAGCTCCTACAATGAGCAGTTCTTC.

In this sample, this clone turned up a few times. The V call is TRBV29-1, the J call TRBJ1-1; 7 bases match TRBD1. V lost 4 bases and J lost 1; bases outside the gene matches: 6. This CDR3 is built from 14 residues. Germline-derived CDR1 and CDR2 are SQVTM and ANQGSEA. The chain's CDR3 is CSVARGERNTEAFF. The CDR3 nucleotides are TGCAGCGTTGCCAGGGGGGAAAGGAACACTGAAGCTTTCTTT.

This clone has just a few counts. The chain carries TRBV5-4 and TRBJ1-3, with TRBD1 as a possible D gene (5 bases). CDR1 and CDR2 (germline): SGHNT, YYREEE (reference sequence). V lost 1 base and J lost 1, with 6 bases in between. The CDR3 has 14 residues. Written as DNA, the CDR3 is TGTGCCAGCAGCTTGCAGGGTTCTGGAAACACCATATATTTT. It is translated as CASSLQGSGNTIYF.

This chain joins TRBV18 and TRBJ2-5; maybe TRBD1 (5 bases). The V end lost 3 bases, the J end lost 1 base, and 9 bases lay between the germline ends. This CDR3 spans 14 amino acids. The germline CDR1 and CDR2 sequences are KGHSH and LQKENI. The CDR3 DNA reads TGTGCCAGCTCACCCCGACAGACCCAAGAGACCCAGTACTTC. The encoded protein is CASSPRQTQETQYF.

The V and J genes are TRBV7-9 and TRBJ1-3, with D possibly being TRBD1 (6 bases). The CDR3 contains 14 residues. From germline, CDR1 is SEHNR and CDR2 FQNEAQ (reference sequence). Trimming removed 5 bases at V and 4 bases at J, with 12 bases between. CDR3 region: CASSPQGYGNTIYF. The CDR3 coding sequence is TGTGCCAGCAGCCCGCAGGGGTACGGAAACACCATATATTTT.

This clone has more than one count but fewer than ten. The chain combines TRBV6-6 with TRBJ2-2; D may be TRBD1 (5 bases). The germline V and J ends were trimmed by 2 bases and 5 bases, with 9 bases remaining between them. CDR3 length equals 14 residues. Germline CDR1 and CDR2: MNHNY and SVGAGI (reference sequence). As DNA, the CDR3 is TGTGCCAGCAGTTACAGGGCAGGGACCGGGGAGCTGTTTTTT. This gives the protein CASSYRAGTGELFF.

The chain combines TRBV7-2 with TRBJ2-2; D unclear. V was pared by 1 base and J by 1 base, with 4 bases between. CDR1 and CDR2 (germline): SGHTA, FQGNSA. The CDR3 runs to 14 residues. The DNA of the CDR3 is TGTGCCAGCAGCTTAGAGGTGAACACCGGGGAGCTGTTTTTT. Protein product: CASSLEVNTGELFF.

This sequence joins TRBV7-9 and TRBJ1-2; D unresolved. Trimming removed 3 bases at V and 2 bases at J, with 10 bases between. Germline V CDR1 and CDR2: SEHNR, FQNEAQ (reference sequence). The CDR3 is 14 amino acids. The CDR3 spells CASSFFEQNYGYTF. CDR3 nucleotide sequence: TGTGCCAGCAGCTTCTTCGAACAGAACTATGGCTACACCTTC.

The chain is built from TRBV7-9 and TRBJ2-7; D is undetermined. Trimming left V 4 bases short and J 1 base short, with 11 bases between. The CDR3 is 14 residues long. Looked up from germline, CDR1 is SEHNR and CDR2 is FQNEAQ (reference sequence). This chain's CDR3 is CASSSMTVSYEQYF. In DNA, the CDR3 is TGTGCCAGCAGCTCGATGACCGTATCCTACGAGCAGTACTTC. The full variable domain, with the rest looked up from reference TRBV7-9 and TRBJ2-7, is DTGVSQNPRHKITKRGQNVTFRCDPISEHNRLYWYRQTLGQGPEFLTYFQNEAQLEKSRLLSDRFSAERPKGSFSTLEIQRTEQGDSAMYLCASSSMTVSYEQYFGPGTRLTVT.

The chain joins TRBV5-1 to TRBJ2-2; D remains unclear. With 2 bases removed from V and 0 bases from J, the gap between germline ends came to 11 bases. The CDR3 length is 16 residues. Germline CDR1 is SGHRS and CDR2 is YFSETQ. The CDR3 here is CASSFAQTANTGELFF. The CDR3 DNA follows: TGCGCCAGCAGCTTCGCACAGACTGCGAACACCGGGGAGCTGTTTTTT.

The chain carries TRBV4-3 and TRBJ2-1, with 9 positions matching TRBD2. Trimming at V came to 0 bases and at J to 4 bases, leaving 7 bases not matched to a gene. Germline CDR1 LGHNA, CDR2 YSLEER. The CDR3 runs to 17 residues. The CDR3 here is CASSQESQTSGYNEQFF. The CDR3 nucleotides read TGCGCCAGCAGCCAAGAGTCTCAGACTAGCGGTTACAATGAGCAGTTCTTC.

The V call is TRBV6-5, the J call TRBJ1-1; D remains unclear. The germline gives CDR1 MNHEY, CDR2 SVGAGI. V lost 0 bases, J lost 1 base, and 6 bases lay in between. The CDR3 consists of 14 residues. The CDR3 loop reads CASSYSRGNTEAFF. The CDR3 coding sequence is TGTGCCAGCAGTTACTCCCGAGGGAACACTGAAGCTTTCTTT.

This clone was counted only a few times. CDR3 in amino acids: CASSYSGQGAGEQYV. For the CDR3, the DNA is TGTGCCAGCAGTTACTCAGGACAGGGGGCTGGGGAGCAGTACGTC. V gene TRBV6-6 combines with J gene TRBJ2-7; TRBD1 agrees at 11 bases. Germline loops: CDR1 MNHNY, CDR2 SVGAGI (reference sequence). There are 15 residues in the CDR3. Germline trimming cut 0 bases from V and 7 bases from J; bases unmatched to any gene: 5.